This is a list of T cell receptor beta chains from one sample in a study of T cell clonotyping in hematopoietic cell transplantation. The protocol was immunoSEQ multiplex PCR, while the TCRdb copy is restricted to in-frame clones and leaves out a portion. The profile shows around 15,000 clones, more than 75% of them singletons. The source material was PBMCs, sampled 100 days after allogeneic stem cell transplant. These receptors were taken from a male patient aged 55 to 69 who had an allogeneic stem cell transplant from a related donor, so the T cells may come from the graft donor. Some clones in this sample may be carry-over from other donors' samples. Both conserved end residues are part of each CDR3. D genes are given only for firm matches. A clone size is listed for some rows: how often the clone was seen (once, few, many), or a class if it is expanded.

.	TRBV19	TRBD1	15	TRBJ2-3	CASRSTGDRTDTQYF	TGTGCCAGTAGATCGACAGGGGACCGCACAGATACGCAGTATTTT
.	TRBV11-3	.	11	TRBJ2-1	CASSPSSEQFF	TGTGCCAGCAGCCCGAGCTCGGAGCAGTTCTTC
.	TRBV4-1	TRBD1	17	TRBJ1-5	CASSHMTGGFGNQPQHF	TGCGCCAGCAGCCACATGACAGGGGGCTTCGGCAATCAGCCCCAGCATTTT
once	TRBV5-1	.	13	TRBJ2-3	CASSLTAGGTQYF	TGCGCCAGCAGCTTAACGGCGGGCGGCACGCAGTATTTT
.	TRBV29-1	.	11	TRBJ1-1	CSTQENTEAFF	TGCAGCACACAGGAGAACACTGAAGCTTTCTTT
few	TRBV6-5	.	13	TRBJ1-1	CASSSGLHTEAFF	TGTGCCAGCAGTTCGGGACTCCACACTGAAGCTTTCTTT
.	TRBV4-3	TRBD1	16	TRBJ1-4	CASSQAGQAPNEKLFF	TGCGCCAGCAGCCAAGCCGGACAGGCCCCCAATGAAAAACTGTTTTTT
.	TRBV5-1	.	14	TRBJ2-2	CASSLGGDTGELFF	TGCGCCAGCAGCTTAGGGGGTGACACCGGGGAGCTGTTTTTT
.	TRBV6-1	.	13	TRBJ2-7	CAITGHYSYEQYF	TGTGCCATCACCGGACACTACTCCTACGAGCAGTACTTC
.	TRBV9	.	14	TRBJ2-5	CASSVESGWRPQYF	TGTGCCAGCAGCGTAGAGAGTGGGTGGAGGCCCCAGTACTTC
.	TRBV6-1	.	13	TRBJ1-1	CASSDGPNTEAFF	TGTGCCAGCAGTGACGGGCCGAACACTGAAGCTTTCTTT
.	TRBV6-6	TRBD1	13	TRBJ2-7	CASNRDSSYEQYF	TGTGCCAGCAATCGGGACAGCTCCTACGAGCAGTACTTC
.	TRBV5-4	.	14	TRBJ2-2	CASSLKGSPGELFF	TGTGCCAGCAGCTTGAAGGGAAGTCCCGGGGAGCTGTTTTTT
.	TRBV9	.	12	TRBJ1-2	CASSEGGYGYTF	TGTGCCAGCAGCGAGGGGGGGTATGGCTACACCTTC
.	TRBV2	TRBD2	14	TRBJ2-7	CASSEGRGVLEQYF	TGTGCCAGCAGTGAAGGGCGGGGGGTCTTGGAGCAGTACTTC
.	TRBV10-1	.	14	TRBJ2-7	CASSEGPADYEQYF	TGCGCCAGCAGTGAGGGGCCAGCGGACTACGAGCAGTACTTC
.	TRBV19	.	14	TRBJ1-6	CASRHKTYNSPLHF	TGTGCCAGTAGGCACAAAACCTATAATTCACCCCTCCACTTT
.	TRBV6-1	TRBD1	15	TRBJ1-5	CASSVDRVGNQPQHF	TGTGCCAGCAGTGTTGACAGGGTCGGGAATCAGCCCCAGCATTTT
.	TRBV28	.	13	TRBJ2-5	CASSFWRPETQYF	TGTGCCAGCAGTTTTTGGAGGCCAGAGACCCAGTACTTC
.	TRBV30	.	16	TRBJ1-6	CAWSPLLSRGNSPLHF	TGTGCCTGGAGCCCACTCCTGTCCAGGGGAAATTCACCCCTCCACTTT
.	TRBV6-1	.	14	TRBJ2-6	CASSGGLGANVLTF	TGTGCCAGCAGTGGGGGGCTTGGGGCCAACGTCCTGACTTTC
.	TRBV19	TRBD1	16	TRBJ2-7	CASRSGQGRAAGEQYF	TGTGCCAGTAGAAGCGGACAGGGTCGAGCTGCAGGCGAGCAGTACTTC
.	TRBV2	.	13	TRBJ1-1	CASSGVGDTEAFF	TGTGCCAGCAGTGGGGTGGGGGACACTGAAGCTTTCTTT
.	TRBV27	TRBD1	17	TRBJ1-6	CASSLTKQGSRNSPLHF	TGTGCCAGCAGTTTAACGAAACAGGGGTCGCGGAATTCACCCCTCCACTTT